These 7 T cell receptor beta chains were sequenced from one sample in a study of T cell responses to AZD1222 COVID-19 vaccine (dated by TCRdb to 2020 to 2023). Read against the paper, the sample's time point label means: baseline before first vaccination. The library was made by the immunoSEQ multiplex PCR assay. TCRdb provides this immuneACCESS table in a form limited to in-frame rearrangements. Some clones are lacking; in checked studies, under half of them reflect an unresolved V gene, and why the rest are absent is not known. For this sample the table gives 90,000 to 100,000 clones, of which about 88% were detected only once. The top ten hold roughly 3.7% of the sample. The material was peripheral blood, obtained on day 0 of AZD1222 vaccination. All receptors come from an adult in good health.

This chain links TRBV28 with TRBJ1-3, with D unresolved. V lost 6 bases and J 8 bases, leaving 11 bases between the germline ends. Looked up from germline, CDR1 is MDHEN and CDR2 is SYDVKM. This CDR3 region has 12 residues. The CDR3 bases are TGTGCCAGCAGGTCCCCCTCAGACACCATATATTTT. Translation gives CASRSPSDTIYF.

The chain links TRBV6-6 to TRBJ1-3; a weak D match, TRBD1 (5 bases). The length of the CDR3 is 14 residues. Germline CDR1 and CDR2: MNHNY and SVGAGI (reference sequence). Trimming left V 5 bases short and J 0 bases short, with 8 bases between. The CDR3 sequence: CASSDRHSGNTIYF. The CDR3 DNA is TGTGCCAGCAGTGACAGACACTCTGGAAACACCATATATTTT.

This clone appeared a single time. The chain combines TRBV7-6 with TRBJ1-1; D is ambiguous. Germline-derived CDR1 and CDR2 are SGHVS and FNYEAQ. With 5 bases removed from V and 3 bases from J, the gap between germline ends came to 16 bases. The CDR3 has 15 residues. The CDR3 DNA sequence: TGTGCCAGCAGCCGGAGTGAGGGCTTATACACTGAAGCTTTCTTT. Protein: CASSRSEGLYTEAFF.

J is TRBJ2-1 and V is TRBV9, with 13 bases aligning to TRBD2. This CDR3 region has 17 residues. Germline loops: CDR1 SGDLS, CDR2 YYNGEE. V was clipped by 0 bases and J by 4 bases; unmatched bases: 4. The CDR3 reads CASSVGTSGGIYNEQFF. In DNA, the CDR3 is TGTGCCAGCAGCGTAGGGACTAGCGGGGGTATATACAATGAGCAGTTCTTC.

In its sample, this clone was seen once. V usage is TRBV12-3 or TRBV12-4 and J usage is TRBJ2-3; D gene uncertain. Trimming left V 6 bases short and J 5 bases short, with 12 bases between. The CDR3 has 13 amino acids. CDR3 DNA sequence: TGTGCCAGCAGCCAAGGGATCGGAGATACGCAGTATTTT. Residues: CASSQGIGDTQYF.

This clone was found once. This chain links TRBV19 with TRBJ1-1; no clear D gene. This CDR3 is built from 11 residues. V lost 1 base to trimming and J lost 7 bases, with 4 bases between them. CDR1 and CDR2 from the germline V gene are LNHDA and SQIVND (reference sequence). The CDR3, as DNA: TGTGCCAGTAGTATAGGCGGTGAAGCTTTCTTT. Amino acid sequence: CASSIGGEAFF.

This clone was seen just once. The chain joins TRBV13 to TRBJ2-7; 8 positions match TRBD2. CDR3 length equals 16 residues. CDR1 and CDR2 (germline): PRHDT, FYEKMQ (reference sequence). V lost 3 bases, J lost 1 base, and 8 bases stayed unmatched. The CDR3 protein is CASSFGSGVASYEQYF. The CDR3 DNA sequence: TGTGCCAGCAGCTTCGGTAGCGGGGTGGCGTCCTACGAGCAGTACTTC. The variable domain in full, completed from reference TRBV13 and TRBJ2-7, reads AAGVIQSPRHLIKEKRETATLKCYPIPRHDTVYWYQQGPGQDPQFLISFYEKMQSDKGSIPDRFSAQQFSDYHSELNMSSLELGDSALYFCASSFGSGVASYEQYFGPGTRLTVT.